This T cell receptor (beta chain) is drawn from a study of cytomegalovirus exposure and HLA in healthy donors. The study's findings and limits: What was likely a sequencing artifact was a cluster of highly shared sequence variants. According to an earlier analysis, most TCR beta V segments yielded productive rearrangements about 90% or about 30% of the time. The authors later found HLA-associated TCR beta chains more clonally expanded than equally common others.

A multiplex PCR was run with 60 Vbeta primers and 13 Jbeta primers. Original processing notes: The count from a later analysis was some 83 million unique TCR beta chains, 9.5 million to 13 million of them shared. Some clones are missing from TCRdb's copy, which holds only in-frame ones; the method was immunoSEQ multiplex PCR. V, J and clone size reflect that table, while D and trimming were determined from the DNA. The sample records around 170,000 clones, 77% being singletons. With respect to this clone: Its specificity is not known.

CDR1 and CDR2 (germline): MNHNY, SVGAGI (reference sequence). The CDR3 sequence is 13 residues long. Between the trimmed V and J ends, which lost 0 bases and 5 bases, there was a span of 7 bases. This receptor was taken from a man aged 18 to 29 in good health and CMV-seronegative. The sequencing input was PBMCs. The chain links TRBV6-6 to TRBJ2-5; D is possibly TRBD1 (5 bases). The CDR3 sequence is CASSYSHRETQYF. The CDR3 DNA reads as TGTGCCAGCAGTTACTCTCACAGGGAGACCCAGTACTTC.